This T cell receptor beta chain was recovered during a study of CD8 T cells in ankylosing spondylitis. Study conclusions and caveats: Clones that were linked to disease were CD8+ and were relatively rare in peripheral blood. Apparently characteristic of ankylosing spondylitis blood was a TCR beta motif (roughly eight highly homologous variants).

Ten or more counts support this clonotype. Its antigen remains unidentified. TCRdb reprocessed the 5' RACE reads via MiXCR and lists one record per CDR3 protein. The sample has around 220,000 distinct CDR3 sequences, 8% to 11% seen once; the top ten hold approximately 20%. The CDR3 is made up of 15 amino acids. Looked up from germline, CDR1 is SGHTA and CDR2 is FQGNSA. The V gene lost 6 bases and the J gene lost 8 bases, with 17 bases spanning the gap. The clonotype comes from a male donor with ankylosing spondylitis or in good health (not recorded which). Specimen: blood, either unsorted or a sorted T cell fraction (not recorded which). This chain joins TRBV7-2 and TRBJ1-6; perhaps TRBD1 as D (6 bases). For the CDR3, the DNA is TGTGCCAGCAGATTTCTTGGGGGCGCGGATTCACCCCTCCACTTT. This gives the protein CASRFLGGADSPLHF.